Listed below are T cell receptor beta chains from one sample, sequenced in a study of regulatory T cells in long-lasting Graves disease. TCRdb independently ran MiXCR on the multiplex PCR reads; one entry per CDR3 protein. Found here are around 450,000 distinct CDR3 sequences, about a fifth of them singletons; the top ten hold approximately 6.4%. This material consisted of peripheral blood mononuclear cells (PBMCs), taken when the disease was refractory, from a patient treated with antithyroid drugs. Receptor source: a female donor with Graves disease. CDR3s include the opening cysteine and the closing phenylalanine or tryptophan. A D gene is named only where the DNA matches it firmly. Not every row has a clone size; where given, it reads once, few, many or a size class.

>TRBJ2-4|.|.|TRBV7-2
CASSLAYVGAGIAKNIQYF
TGTGCCAGCAGCTTAGCGTATGTAGGGGCCGGGATTGCCAAAAACATTCAGTACTTC
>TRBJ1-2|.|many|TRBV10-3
CAISGGGDYGYTF
TGTGCCATCAGTGGTGGGGGGGACTATGGCTACACCTTC
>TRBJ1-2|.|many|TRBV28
CASSTGGGGTNYGYTF
TGTGCCAGCAGCACTGGGGGCGGGGGTACTAACTATGGCTACACCTTC
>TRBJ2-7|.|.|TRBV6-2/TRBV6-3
CASSYTPQGISYEQYF
TGTGCCAGCAGTTATACCCCACAGGGTATCTCCTACGAGCAGTACTTC
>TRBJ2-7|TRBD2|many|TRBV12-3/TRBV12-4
CASRSSGMSYEQYF
TGTGCCAGCAGATCTAGCGGGATGAGCTACGAGCAGTACTTC
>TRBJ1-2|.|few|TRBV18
CASSPRTSGNYGYTF
TGTGCCAGCTCACCACGGACATCCGGTAACTATGGCTACACCTTC
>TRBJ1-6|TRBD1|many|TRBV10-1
CASTGTGNSPLHF
TGCGCCAGCACCGGGACAGGGAATTCACCCCTCCACTTT
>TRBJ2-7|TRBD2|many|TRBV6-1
CASSRLAGVREQYF
TGTGCCAGCTCTCGACTAGCGGGAGTACGCGAGCAGTACTTC
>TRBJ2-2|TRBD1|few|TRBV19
CASSATGGTGELFF
TGTGCCAGTAGTGCGACAGGGGGCACCGGGGAGCTGTTTTTT
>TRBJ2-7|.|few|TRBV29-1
CSVDVVGSEQYF
TGCAGCGTTGATGTAGTCGGGAGCGAGCAGTACTTC
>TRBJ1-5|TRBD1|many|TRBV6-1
CASSPRTGNSNQPQHF
TGTGCCAGCAGCCCCCGGACAGGGAATAGCAATCAGCCCCAGCATTTT
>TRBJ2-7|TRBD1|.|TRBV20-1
CSARAKDRGLNYEQYF
TGCAGTGCTAGGGCTAAGGACAGGGGCCTAAACTACGAGCAGTACTTC
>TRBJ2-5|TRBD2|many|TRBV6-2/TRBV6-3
CASSYFGTSGSTETQYF
TGTGCCAGCAGTTACTTCGGGACTAGCGGGAGTACGGAGACCCAGTACTTC
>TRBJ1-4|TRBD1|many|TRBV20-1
CSAADRELTNEKLFF
TGCAGTGCTGCCGACAGGGAATTAACTAATGAAAAACTGTTTTTT
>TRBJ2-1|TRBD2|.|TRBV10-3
CAISESGTRQTEYNEQFF
TGTGCCATCAGTGAGTCGGGGACTAGGCAAACGGAGTACAATGAGCAGTTCTTC
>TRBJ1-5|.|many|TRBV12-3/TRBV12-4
CASSSGNRDNQPQHF
TGTGCCAGCAGTTCCGGGAACAGAGACAATCAGCCCCAGCATTTT
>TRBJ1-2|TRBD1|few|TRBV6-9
CASSYPTGEYGYTF
TGTGCCAGCAGTTACCCGACAGGGGAGTATGGCTACACCTTC
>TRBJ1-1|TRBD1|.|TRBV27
CASSMTGIFAAFF
TGTGCCAGCAGCATGACAGGGATTTTCGCAGCTTTCTTT
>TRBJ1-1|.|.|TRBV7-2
CASSNEGLNTEALF
TGTGCCAGCAGCAATGAGGGGCTGAACACTGAAGCTCTCTTT
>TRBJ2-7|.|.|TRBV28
CASSPTGGATHLEQYF
TGTGCCAGCAGTCCAACGGGTGGGGCGACGCATCTCGAGCAGTACTTC
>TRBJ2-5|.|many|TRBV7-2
CASSLMGGAGETQYF
TGTGCCAGCAGCTTAATGGGGGGCGCGGGAGAGACCCAGTACTTC
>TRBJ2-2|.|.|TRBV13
CASSLPGSEKGGELFF
TGTGCCAGCAGCTTACCCGGATCCGAGAAAGGCGGGGAGCTGTTTTTT
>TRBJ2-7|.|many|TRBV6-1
CASVGQGYEQYF
TGTGCCAGCGTCGGTCAGGGCTACGAGCAGTACTTC
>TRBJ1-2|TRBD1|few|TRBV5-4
CASSLQGAGGYGYTF
TGTGCCAGCAGCTTACAAGGGGCAGGGGGTTATGGCTACACCTTC
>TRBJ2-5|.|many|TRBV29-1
CSVTGPAIYQETQYF
TGCAGCGTCACAGGCCCAGCGATATACCAAGAGACCCAGTACTTC
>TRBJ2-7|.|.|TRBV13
CASSTEGLEQYF
TGTGCCAGCAGCACCGAAGGACTGGAGCAGTACTTC
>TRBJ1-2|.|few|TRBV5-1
CASSATELYGYTF
TGCGCCAGCAGCGCGACAGAGCTCTATGGCTACACCTTC
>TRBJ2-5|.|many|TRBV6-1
CASTLGGTQETQYF
TGTGCCAGCACTTTGGGCGGGACTCAAGAGACCCAGTACTTC
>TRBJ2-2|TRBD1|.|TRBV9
CASSKQGVVNTGELFF
TGTGCCAGCAGCAAACAGGGGGTGGTGAACACCGGGGAGCTGTTTTTT